The sequence of this T cell receptor (beta chain) was determined in a study of blood T cell repertoires in COVID-19. The overall study: From the United States, Italy and Spain came samples of acute and convalescent COVID-19. Sample material is recorded as cDNA or gDNA derived from T cells, B-cell-depleted T cells, or PBMCs.

The CDR3 runs to 13 residues. CDR1 is SEHNR and CDR2 is FQNEAQ in the germline V gene (reference sequence). The V gene lost 0 bases and the J gene lost 9 bases, with 11 bases spanning the gap. Authors' analysis steps: For nucleated cells, counts were estimated from reference gene primer amplification. Clones were sequenced by immunoSEQ multiplex PCR, and TCRdb holds only the in-frame ones, with some missing. The DNA gave D and trimming, while V, J and clone size come from that table. Counted here are 150,000 to 200,000 clones, approximately 86% occurring once; the ten biggest clones make up 2.1%. The TCR originated in a man in his 70s with active or convalescent COVID-19. The rearrangement joins TRBV7-9 to TRBJ2-5; no clear D. Sequencing was performed on peripheral blood. CDR3 residues: CASSLAPAEAQYF. The CDR3 coding sequence is TGTGCCAGCAGCTTAGCGCCAGCTGAGGCCCAGTACTTC.